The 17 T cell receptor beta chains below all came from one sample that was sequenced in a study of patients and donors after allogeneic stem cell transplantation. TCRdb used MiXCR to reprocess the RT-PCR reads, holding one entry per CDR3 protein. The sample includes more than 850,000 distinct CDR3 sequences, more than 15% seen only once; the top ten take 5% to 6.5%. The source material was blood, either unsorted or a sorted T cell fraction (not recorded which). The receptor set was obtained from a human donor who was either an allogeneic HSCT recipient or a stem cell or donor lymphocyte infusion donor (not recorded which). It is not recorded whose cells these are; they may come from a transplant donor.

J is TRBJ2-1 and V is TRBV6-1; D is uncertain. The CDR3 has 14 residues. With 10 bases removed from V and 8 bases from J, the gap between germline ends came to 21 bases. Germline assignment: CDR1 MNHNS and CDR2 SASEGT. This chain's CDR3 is CATRTRWAHDEQFF. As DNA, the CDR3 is TGTGCCACCCGGACCCGCTGGGCCCACGATGAGCAGTTCTTC.

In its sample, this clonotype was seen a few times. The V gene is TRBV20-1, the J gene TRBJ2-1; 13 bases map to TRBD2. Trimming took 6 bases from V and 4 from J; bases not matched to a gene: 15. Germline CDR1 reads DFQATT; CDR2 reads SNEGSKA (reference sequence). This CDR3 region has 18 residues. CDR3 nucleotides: TGCAGTGCCATAGACCGGACTAGCGGGAGTTCCTGGTACAATGAGCAGTTCTTC. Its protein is CSAIDRTSGSSWYNEQFF.

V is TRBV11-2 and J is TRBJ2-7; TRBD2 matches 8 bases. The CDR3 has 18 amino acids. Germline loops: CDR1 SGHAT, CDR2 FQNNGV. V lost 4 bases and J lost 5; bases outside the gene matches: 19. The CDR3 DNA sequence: TGTGCCAGCAGCTACGTAGCGGGGCTCTATTCCTCCCCCGACGAGCAGTACTTC. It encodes CASSYVAGLYSSPDEQYF.

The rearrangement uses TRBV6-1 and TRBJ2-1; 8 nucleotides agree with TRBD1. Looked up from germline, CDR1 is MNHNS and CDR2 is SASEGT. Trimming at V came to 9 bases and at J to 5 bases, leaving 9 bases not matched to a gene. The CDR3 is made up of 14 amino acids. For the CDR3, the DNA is TGTGCCAGTCAAGGACAGGGAAGAGACAATGAGCAGTTCTTC. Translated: CASQGQGRDNEQFF.

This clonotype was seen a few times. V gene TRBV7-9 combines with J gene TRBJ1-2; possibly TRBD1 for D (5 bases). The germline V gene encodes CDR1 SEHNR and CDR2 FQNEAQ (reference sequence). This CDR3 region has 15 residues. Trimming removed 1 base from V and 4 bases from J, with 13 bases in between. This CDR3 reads CASSLEGAGSYGYTF. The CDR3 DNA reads TGTGCCAGCAGCTTAGAAGGGGCCGGTAGCTATGGCTACACCTTC.

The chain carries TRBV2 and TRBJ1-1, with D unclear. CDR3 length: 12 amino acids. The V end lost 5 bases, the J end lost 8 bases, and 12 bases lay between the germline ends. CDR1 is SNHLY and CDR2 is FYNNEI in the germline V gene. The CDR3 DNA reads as TGTGCCAGCAGTTACACCTCAAGCGAAGCTTTCTTT. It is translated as CASSYTSSEAFF.

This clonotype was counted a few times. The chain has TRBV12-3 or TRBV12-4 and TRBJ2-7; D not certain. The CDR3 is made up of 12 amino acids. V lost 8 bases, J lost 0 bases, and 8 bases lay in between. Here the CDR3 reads CASARSSYEQYF. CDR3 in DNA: TGTGCCAGCGCAAGGAGCTCCTACGAGCAGTACTTC.

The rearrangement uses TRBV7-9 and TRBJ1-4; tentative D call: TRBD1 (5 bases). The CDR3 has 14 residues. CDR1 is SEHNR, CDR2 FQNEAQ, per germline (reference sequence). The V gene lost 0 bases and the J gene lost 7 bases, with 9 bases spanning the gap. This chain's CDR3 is CASSLAGRTEKLFF. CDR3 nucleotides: TGTGCCAGCAGCTTAGCGGGACGGACTGAAAAACTGTTTTTT.

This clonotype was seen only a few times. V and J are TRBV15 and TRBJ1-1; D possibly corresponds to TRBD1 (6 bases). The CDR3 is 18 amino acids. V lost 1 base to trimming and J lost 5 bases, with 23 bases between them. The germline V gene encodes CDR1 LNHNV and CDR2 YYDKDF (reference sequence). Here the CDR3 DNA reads TGTGCCACCAGCAGAGTCCGTATGGGGGCAGGCAGATGGACTGAAGCTTTCTTT. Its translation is CATSRVRMGAGRWTEAFF.

DNA of the CDR3: TGTGCCAGCAGCTTAGTGGGGGGGCCGGGGAATGAGCAGTTCTTC. Amino acid sequence: CASSLVGGPGNEQFF. The chain uses TRBV7-9 and TRBJ2-1, with a tentative D call TRBD2 (7 bases). V was cut by 1 base and J by 7 bases, with 14 bases left in between. The CDR3 spans 15 residues. Germline CDR1 is SEHNR and CDR2 is FQNEAQ (reference sequence).

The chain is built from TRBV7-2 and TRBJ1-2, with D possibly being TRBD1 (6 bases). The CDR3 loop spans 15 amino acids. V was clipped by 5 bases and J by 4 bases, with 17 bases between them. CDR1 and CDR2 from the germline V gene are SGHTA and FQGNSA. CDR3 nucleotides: TGTACCAGCAGCCCGTGGAGGGGGGAGGTCTATGGCTACACCTTC. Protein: CTSSPWRGEVYGYTF. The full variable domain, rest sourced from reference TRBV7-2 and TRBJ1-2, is GAGVSQSPSNKVTEKGKDVELRCDPISGHTALYWYRQSLGQGLEFLIYFQGNSAPDKSGLPSDRFSAERTGGSVSTLTIQRTQQEDSAVYLCTSSPWRGEVYGYTFGSGTRLTVV.

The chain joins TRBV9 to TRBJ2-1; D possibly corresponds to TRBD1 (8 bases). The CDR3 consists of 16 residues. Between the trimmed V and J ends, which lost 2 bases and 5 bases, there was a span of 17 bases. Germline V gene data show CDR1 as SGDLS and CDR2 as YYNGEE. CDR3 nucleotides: TGTGCCAGCAGCGTTAACGGGGGGACAGGAGACAATGAGCAGTTCTTC. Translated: CASSVNGGTGDNEQFF.

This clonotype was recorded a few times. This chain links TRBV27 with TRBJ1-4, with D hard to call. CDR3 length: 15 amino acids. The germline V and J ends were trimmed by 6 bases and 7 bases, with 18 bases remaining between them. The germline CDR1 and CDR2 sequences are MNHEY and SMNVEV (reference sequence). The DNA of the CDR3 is TGTGCCAGCAGCCTAGAGGGCAGGATGGGTGAAAAACTGTTTTTT. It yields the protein CASSLEGRMGEKLFF.

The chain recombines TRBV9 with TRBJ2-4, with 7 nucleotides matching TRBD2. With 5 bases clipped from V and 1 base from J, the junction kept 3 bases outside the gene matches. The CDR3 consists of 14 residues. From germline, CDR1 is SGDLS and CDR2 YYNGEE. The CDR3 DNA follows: TGTGCCAGCAGTGACGGGGGGGCCAAAAACATTCAGTACTTC. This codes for CASSDGGAKNIQYF.

CDR3 amino acids: CASSWDSPAPPDTQYF. The CDR3 DNA reads TGCGCCAGCAGCTGGGACTCCCCGGCCCCCCCAGATACGCAGTATTTT. The chain links TRBV5-1 to TRBJ2-3; possible D gene TRBD2, 6 bases. Trimming shortened V by 3 bases and J by 4 bases, and 18 bases separated the two germline ends. This CDR3 has 16 amino acids. CDR1 SGHRS and CDR2 YFSETQ come from the germline V gene.

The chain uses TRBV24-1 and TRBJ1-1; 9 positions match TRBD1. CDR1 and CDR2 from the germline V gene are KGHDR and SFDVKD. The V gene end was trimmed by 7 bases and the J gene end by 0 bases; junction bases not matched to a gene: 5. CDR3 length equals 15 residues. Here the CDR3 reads CATRGQGNMNTEAFF. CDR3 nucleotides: TGTGCCACCAGGGGACAGGGCAATATGAACACTGAAGCTTTCTTT.

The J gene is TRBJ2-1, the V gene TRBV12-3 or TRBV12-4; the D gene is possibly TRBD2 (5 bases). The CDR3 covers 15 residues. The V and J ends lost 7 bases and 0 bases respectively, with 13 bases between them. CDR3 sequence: CASTLGVRSYNEQFF. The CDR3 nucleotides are TGTGCCAGCACCCTGGGAGTTCGCTCCTACAATGAGCAGTTCTTC.